Each of the 13 T cell receptor beta chains below was sequenced from the same sample in a study of cytomegalovirus exposure and HLA in healthy donors. Primers for the PCR totalled 60 Vbeta and 13 Jbeta. Only in-frame clones appear in the TCRdb table, and some are missing; sequencing was by immunoSEQ multiplex PCR. The table for this sample gives about 140,000 clones. Sequences were obtained from PBMCs. The receptors were sampled from a male donor in good health and CMV-seronegative.

The chain employs TRBV30 and TRBJ2-3; TRBD2 agrees at 13 bases. In germline, CDR1 is GTSNPN, CDR2 SVGIG (reference sequence). The junction had 17 bases not matched to a gene; V was cut back by 1 base and J by 1 base. The CDR3 sequence is 21 residues long. The CDR3 DNA is TGTGCCTGGAGTGGACCACTAGCGGGAGGGCCTAGTCCGGCTCGCACAGATACGCAGTATTTT. It is translated as CAWSGPLAGGPSPARTDTQYF.

In DNA, the CDR3 is TGTGCCAGCAGCTCCTATCGGGACAGAGCCTACGAGCAGTACTTC. It specifies CASSSYRDRAYEQYF. The rearrangement joins TRBV7-6 to TRBJ2-7, with 7 bases fitting TRBD1. The CDR3 length is 15 residues. Unmatched junction bases numbered 8, after V lost 4 bases and J lost 2 bases. The germline CDR1 and CDR2 sequences are SGHVS and FNYEAQ.

This chain uses TRBV7-7 with TRBJ1-1; D is undetermined. CDR3 length: 13 residues. Trimming took off 2 bases at V and 4 bases at J, with 8 bases between the two ends. Germline V lookup: CDR1 SSHAT, CDR2 FNYEAQ (reference sequence). DNA for the CDR3: TGTGCCAGCAGCTTAACCCACAGCACTGAAGCTTTCTTT. It specifies CASSLTHSTEAFF.

The chain carries TRBV7-9 and TRBJ2-3, with TRBD2 identical over 7 bases. Trimming took 0 bases from V and 4 from J; bases not matched to a gene: 7. The CDR3 length is 16 residues. Germline V CDR1 and CDR2: SEHNR, FQNEAQ (reference sequence). In DNA, the CDR3 is TGTGCCAGCAGCTTAGCGGTGGGAGGGCCGGCAGATACGCAGTATTTT. Amino acids: CASSLAVGGPADTQYF. The full variable domain, completed using reference TRBV7-9 and TRBJ2-3, is DTGVSQNPRHKITKRGQNVTFRCDPISEHNRLYWYRQTLGQGPEFLTYFQNEAQLEKSRLLSDRFSAERPKGSFSTLEIQRTEQGDSAMYLCASSLAVGGPADTQYFGPGTRLTVL.

V is TRBV28 and J is TRBJ2-1; a weak D match, TRBD2 (6 bases). Looked up from germline, CDR1 is MDHEN and CDR2 is SYDVKM. The CDR3 consists of 14 residues. Trimming removed 4 bases from V and 3 bases from J, with 10 bases in between. The CDR3 loop is CASSSAGNYNEQFF. CDR3 nucleotide sequence: TGTGCCAGCAGTTCTGCGGGGAACTACAATGAGCAGTTCTTC.

The genes are TRBV18 and TRBJ2-7, with a weak D call TRBD1 (5 bases). Germline CDR1 reads KGHSH; CDR2 reads LQKENI. The CDR3 runs 15 residues. With 3 bases removed from V and 1 base from J, the gap between germline ends came to 13 bases. The CDR3 region is CASSPPTGFSYEQYF. The CDR3 region has the DNA TGTGCCAGCTCACCTCCCACAGGATTTTCCTACGAGCAGTACTTC.

V is TRBV10-2 and J is TRBJ2-7, with no clear D. In germline, CDR1 is WSHSY, CDR2 SAAADI. V dropped 0 bases and J dropped 1 base, with 7 bases sitting between them. The CDR3 is made up of 14 amino acids. The CDR3 coding sequence is TGCGCCAGCAGTGAGTCCTACAGATCCTACGAGCAGTACTTC. Translation gives CASSESYRSYEQYF.

The V call is TRBV19, the J call TRBJ1-2, with D tentatively TRBD1 (6 bases). V was clipped by 5 bases and J by 0 bases, with 10 bases between them. The CDR3 totals 14 residues. CDR1 and CDR2 from the germline V gene are LNHDA and SQIVND (reference sequence). The CDR3 bases are TGTGCCAGTAGTGTCACAGGGACTAACTATGGCTACACCTTC. Encoded protein: CASSVTGTNYGYTF.

The rearrangement joins TRBV9 to TRBJ2-3, with 10 bases matching TRBD2. CDR3 length: 14 amino acids. V dropped 0 bases and J dropped 6; count of bases not matched to a gene: 1. Per germline, CDR1 SGDLS and CDR2 YYNGEE. The CDR3, as DNA: TGTGCCAGCAGCGTAGGGACTAGCGGTGATACGCAGTATTTT. It yields the protein CASSVGTSGDTQYF.

The chain couples TRBV6-4 to TRBJ2-1, with 14 bases identical to TRBD2. There are 16 residues in the CDR3. V shed 3 bases and J 10 bases; nucleotides not matched to a gene: 8. The germline V gene has CDR1 MRHNA and CDR2 SNTAGT. The CDR3 sequence is CASSEGTSGRLGEQFF. The CDR3 DNA reads TGTGCCAGCAGTGAAGGGACTAGCGGGAGACTTGGGGAGCAGTTCTTC.

This rearrangement joins TRBV9 to TRBJ2-7, with 10 bases lining up with TRBD1. The germline gives CDR1 SGDLS, CDR2 YYNGEE. The CDR3 runs 19 residues. Trimming took 0 bases from V and 1 from J; bases not matched to a gene: 13. This chain's CDR3 is CASSVASGTGADRSYEQYF. In DNA form, the CDR3 reads TGTGCCAGCAGCGTAGCTTCGGGGACAGGGGCAGACCGATCCTACGAGCAGTACTTC. Combining the CDR3 with reference TRBV9 and TRBJ2-7 gives the whole variable domain DSGVTQTPKHLITATGQRVTLRCSPRSGDLSVYWYQQSLDQGLQFLIQYYNGEERAKGNILERFSAQQFPDLHSELNLSSLELGDSALYFCASSVASGTGADRSYEQYFGPGTRLTVT.

For the CDR3, the DNA is TGTGCCAGCAGTGACTCTCCAGGGAAGGGGGCGAGGACTGAAGCTTTCTTT. This codes for CASSDSPGKGARTEAFF. V usage is TRBV6-4 and J usage is TRBJ1-1, with 7 bases lining up with TRBD1. Losses at the gene ends were 0 bases for V and 5 bases for J; bases not matched to a gene: 12. There are 17 residues in the CDR3. Per germline, CDR1 MRHNA and CDR2 SNTAGT.

J is TRBJ1-1 and V is TRBV29-1; D call uncertain. Germline V gene data show CDR1 as SQVTM and CDR2 as ANQGSEA. Trimming removed 7 bases from V and 2 bases from J, with 11 bases in between. CDR3 length: 12 amino acids. DNA of the CDR3: TGCAGCGCTAGATCAGCAAACACTGAAGCTTTCTTT. Its translation: CSARSANTEAFF.